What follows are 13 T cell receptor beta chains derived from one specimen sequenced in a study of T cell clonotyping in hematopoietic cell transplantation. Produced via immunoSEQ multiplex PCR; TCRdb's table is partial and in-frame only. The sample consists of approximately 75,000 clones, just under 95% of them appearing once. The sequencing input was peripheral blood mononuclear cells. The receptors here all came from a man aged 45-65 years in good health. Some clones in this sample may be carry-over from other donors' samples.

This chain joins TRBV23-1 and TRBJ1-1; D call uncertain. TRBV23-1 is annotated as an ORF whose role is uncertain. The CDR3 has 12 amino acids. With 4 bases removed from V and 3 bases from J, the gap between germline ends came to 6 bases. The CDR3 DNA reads TGCGCCAGCAGTCGCGGAGACACTGAAGCTTTCTTT. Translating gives CASSRGDTEAFF.

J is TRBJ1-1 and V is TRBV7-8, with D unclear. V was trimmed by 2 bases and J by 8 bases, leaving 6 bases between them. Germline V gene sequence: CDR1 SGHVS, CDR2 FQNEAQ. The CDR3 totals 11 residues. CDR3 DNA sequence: TGTGCCAGCAGCTTACCGGGGGAAGCTTTCTTT. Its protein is CASSLPGEAFF.

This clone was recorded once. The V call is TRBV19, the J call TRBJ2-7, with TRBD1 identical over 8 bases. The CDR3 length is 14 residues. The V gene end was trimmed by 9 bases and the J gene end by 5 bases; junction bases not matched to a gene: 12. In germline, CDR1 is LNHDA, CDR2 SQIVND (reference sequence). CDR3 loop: CASLGQGPGNEQYF. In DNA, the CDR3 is TGTGCCAGCTTAGGACAGGGTCCGGGAAACGAGCAGTACTTC.

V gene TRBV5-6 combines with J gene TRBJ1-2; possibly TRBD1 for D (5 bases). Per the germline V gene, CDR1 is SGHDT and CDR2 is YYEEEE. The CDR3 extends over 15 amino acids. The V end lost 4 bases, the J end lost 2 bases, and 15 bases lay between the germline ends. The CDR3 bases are TGTGCCAGCAGCGAAGTACCAGGGCGGAACTATGGCTACACCTTC. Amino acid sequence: CASSEVPGRNYGYTF.

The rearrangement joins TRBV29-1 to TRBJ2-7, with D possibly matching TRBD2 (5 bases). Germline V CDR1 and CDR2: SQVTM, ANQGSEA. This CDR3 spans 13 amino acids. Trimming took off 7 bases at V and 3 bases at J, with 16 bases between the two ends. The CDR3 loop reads CSATREEGYEQYF. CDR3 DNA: TGCAGCGCCACGAGGGAAGAGGGCTACGAGCAGTACTTC.

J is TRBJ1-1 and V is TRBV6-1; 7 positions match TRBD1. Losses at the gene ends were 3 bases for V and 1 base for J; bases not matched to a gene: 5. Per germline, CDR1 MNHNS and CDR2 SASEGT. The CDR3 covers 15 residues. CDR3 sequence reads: CASSETTGTNTEAFF. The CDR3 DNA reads TGTGCCAGCAGTGAGACGACAGGGACGAACACTGAAGCTTTCTTT.

CDR3: CAWSPLRTGGVREGTEAFF. CDR3 nucleotide sequence: TGTGCCTGGAGTCCCCTGAGAACAGGGGGCGTCAGGGAGGGGACTGAAGCTTTCTTT. J is TRBJ1-1 and V is TRBV30; 9 nucleotides agree with TRBD1. V lost 2 bases, J lost 5 bases, and 21 bases stayed unmatched. The CDR3 runs 19 residues. Looked up from germline, CDR1 is GTSNPN and CDR2 is SVGIG (reference sequence).

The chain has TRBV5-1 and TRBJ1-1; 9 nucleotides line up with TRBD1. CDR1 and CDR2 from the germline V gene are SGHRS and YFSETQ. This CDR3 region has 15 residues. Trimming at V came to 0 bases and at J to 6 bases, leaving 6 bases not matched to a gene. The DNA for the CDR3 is TGCGCCAGCAGCTTGGGGTCGGGACAGGGTTCTGAAGCTTTCTTT. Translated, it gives CASSLGSGQGSEAFF.

The CDR3 spells CASNLGGDNTQYF. CDR3 nucleotide sequence: TGTGCCAGCAATCTCGGCGGGGATAATACGCAGTATTTT. J is TRBJ2-3 and V is TRBV6-5; possibly TRBD2 for D (6 bases). The CDR3 is 13 residues long. Trimming took 7 bases from V and 7 from J, leaving 15 bases between them. Germline V gene data show CDR1 as MNHEY and CDR2 as SVGAGI.

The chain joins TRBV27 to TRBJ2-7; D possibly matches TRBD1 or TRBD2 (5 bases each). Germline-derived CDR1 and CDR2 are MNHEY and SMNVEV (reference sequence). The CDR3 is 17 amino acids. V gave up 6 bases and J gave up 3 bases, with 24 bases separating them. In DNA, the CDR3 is TGTGCCAGCAGCCGAGACAGAGTGGGAGAGCGAGGCTACGAGCAGTACTTC. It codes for CASSRDRVGERGYEQYF.

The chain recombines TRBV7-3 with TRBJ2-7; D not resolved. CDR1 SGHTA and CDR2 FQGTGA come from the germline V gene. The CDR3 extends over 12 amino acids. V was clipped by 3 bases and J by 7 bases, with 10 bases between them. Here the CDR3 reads CASSFPNGEQYF. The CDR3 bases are TGTGCCAGCAGCTTTCCGAACGGTGAGCAGTACTTC.

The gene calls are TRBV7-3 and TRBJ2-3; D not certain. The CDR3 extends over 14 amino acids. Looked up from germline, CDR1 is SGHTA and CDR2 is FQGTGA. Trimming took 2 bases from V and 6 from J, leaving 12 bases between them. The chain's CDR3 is CASSLAPQSDTQYF. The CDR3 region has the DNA TGTGCCAGCAGCTTAGCCCCCCAATCGGATACGCAGTATTTT. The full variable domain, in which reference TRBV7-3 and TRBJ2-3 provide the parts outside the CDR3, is GAGVSQTPSNKVTEKGKYVELRCDPISGHTALYWYRQSLGQGPEFLIYFQGTGAADDSGLPNDRFFAVRPEGSVSTLKIQRTERGDSAVYLCASSLAPQSDTQYFGPGTRLTVL.

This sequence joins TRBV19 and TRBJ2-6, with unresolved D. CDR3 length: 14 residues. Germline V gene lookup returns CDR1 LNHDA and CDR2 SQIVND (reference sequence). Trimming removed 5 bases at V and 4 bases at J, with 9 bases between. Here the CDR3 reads CASSDGGGANVLTF. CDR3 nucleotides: TGTGCCAGTAGTGACGGTGGGGGGGCCAACGTCCTGACTTTC. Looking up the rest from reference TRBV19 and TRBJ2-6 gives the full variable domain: DGGITQSPKYLFRKEGQNVTLSCEQNLNHDAMYWYRQDPGQGLRLIYYSQIVNDFQKGDIAEGYSVSREKKESFPLTVTSAQKNPTAFYLCASSDGGGANVLTFGAGSRLTVL.